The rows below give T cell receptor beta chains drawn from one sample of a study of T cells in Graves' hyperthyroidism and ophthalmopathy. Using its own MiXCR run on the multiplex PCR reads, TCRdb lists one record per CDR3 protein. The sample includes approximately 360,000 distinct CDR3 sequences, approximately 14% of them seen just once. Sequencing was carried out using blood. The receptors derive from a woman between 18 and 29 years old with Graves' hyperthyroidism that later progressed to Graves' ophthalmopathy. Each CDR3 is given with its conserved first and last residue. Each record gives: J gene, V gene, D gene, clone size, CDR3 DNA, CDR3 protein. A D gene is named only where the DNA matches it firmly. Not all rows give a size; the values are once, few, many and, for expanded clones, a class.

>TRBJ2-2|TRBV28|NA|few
TGTGCCAGCAGTTTAACTACTCTCAACACCGGGAAGCTGTTTTTT
CASSLTTLNTGKLFF
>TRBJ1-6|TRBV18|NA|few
TGTGCCAGCTCACCACAGCGGACAGTTTCGAGCTCCTATAATTCACCCCTCCACTTT
CASSPQRTVSSSYNSPLHF
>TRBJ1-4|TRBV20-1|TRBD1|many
TGCAGTGCAGACACCGGGACAGGGGACGAAAAACTGTTTTTT
CSADTGTGDEKLFF
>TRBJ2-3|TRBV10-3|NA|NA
TGTGCCATAAGACAGGGCACAGATACGCAGTATTTT
CAIRQGTDTQYF
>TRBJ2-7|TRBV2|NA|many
TGTGCCAGCAGTGAAAACAGAAGGTACGAGCAGTACTTC
CASSENRRYEQYF
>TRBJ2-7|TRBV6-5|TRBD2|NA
TGTGCCAGCAGTTCCCTAGCGGGAGGTTTGGAGCAGTACTTC
CASSSLAGGLEQYF
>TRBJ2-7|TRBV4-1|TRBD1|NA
TGCGCCAGCAGCCAAGAATGGGACAGGGTCTACGAGCAGTACTTC
CASSQEWDRVYEQYF
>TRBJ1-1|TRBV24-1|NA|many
TGTGCCACCAGTGATATCGGGGGGGGAGCTTTCTTT
CATSDIGGGAFF
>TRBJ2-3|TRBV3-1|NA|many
TGTGCCAGCAGCCTAGGGGGGGGCGTTACGCAGTATTTT
CASSLGGGVTQYF
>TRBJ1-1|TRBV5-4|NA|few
TGTGCCAGCAGCTTGGCAGGGATTCACACTGAAGCTTTCTTT
CASSLAGIHTEAFF
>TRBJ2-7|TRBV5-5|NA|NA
TGTGCCAGCAGCTACCGTTCGGGGCAGGGAACCTCCTACTACGAGCAGTACTTC
CASSYRSGQGTSYYEQYF
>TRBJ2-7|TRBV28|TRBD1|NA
TGTGCCAGCAAACCACGGACAGGGGTAGGGGAGCAGTACTTC
CASKPRTGVGEQYF